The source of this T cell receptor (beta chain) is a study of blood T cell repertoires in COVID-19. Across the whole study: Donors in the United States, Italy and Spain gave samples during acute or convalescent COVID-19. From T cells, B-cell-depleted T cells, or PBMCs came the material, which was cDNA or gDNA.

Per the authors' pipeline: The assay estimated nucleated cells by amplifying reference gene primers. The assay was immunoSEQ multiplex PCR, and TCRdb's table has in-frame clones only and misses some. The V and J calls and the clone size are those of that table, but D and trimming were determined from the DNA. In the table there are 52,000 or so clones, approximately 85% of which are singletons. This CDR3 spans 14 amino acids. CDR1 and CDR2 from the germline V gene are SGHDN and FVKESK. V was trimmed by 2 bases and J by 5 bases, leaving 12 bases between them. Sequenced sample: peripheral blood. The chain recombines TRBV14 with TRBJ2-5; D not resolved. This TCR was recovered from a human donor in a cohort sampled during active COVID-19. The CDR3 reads CASSQLEFFETQYF. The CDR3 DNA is TGTGCCAGCAGCCAACTTGAGTTCTTTGAGACCCAGTACTTC.